A single sample is the source of the 13 T cell receptor beta chains below, sequenced in a study of beta chain features in type 1 diabetes. TCRB transcripts that were expressed got sequenced, as all of the isolated RNA had been reverse transcribed. Some clones are missing from TCRdb's copy, which holds only in-frame ones; the method was immunoSEQ multiplex PCR. The table lists 250,000 or so clones, roughly 20% of them singletons. Their cognate antigens are unknown. Whole-study findings and limits: Shorter TCRB CDR3s, moderately but significantly so, marked every one of the four CD4+ subsets in Type 1 diabetes patients.

Material for sequencing was naive CD4+ T cells from blood. These receptors were collected from a woman aged 40 to 49 with type 1 diabetes.

The chain joins TRBV6-5 to TRBJ1-1; maybe TRBD1 (6 bases). V was clipped by 5 bases and J by 3 bases, with 16 bases between them. The CDR3 is made up of 15 amino acids. Germline V CDR1 and CDR2: MNHEY, SVGAGI. The CDR3 DNA is TGTGCCAGCAGTCCATACAGGGCTGGGGACACTGAAGCTTTCTTT. Amino acids: CASSPYRAGDTEAFF.

The genes are TRBV28 and TRBJ2-3; possible D gene TRBD1, 6 bases. In germline, CDR1 is MDHEN, CDR2 SYDVKM. This CDR3 is built from 17 residues. V was cut by 4 bases and J by 1 base, with 18 bases left in between. CDR3 sequence reads: CASSSQLTGRGTDTQYF. CDR3 DNA: TGTGCCAGCAGTTCTCAACTAACAGGGCGTGGCACAGATACGCAGTATTTT.

This rearrangement joins TRBV10-3 to TRBJ1-2, with 7 bases that match TRBD1. The CDR3 sequence is 12 residues long. In germline, CDR1 is ENHRY, CDR2 SYGVKD. J lost 8 bases, V lost 4 bases, and 4 bases had no gene match. The DNA of the CDR3 is TGTGCCATCAGTGGGGACAGTTCAGGCTACACCTTC. It yields the protein CAISGDSSGYTF.

This chain connects TRBV5-1 to TRBJ2-2, with 8 positions matching TRBD1. The V gene's germline CDR1 is SGHRS and CDR2 YFSETQ. CDR3 size: 15 residues. The trim removed 9 bases at V and 6 bases at J, leaving 13 bases unmatched. CDR3 loop: CATAPWTGRAGELFF. The CDR3 DNA is TGCGCCACCGCACCTTGGACAGGGCGAGCCGGGGAGCTGTTTTTT.

This clone turned up a few times. This chain connects TRBV2 to TRBJ2-7; a possible D gene is TRBD2 (7 bases). The V gene lost 7 bases and the J gene lost 7 bases, with 14 bases spanning the gap. Germline V gene data show CDR1 as SNHLY and CDR2 as FYNNEI. This CDR3 has 12 residues. The CDR3 DNA follows: TGTGCCAGCAATCGGGGGGCGGGAGAGCAGTACTTC. Translation gives CASNRGAGEQYF.

The chain employs TRBV29-1 and TRBJ2-5; 9 bases fit TRBD2. The CDR3 extends over 14 amino acids. V was clipped by 4 bases and J by 4 bases; unmatched bases: 7. CDR1 SQVTM and CDR2 ANQGSEA come from the germline V gene. CDR3 sequence reads: CSVGKGAGGETQYF. DNA for the CDR3: TGCAGCGTTGGAAAGGGAGCGGGAGGAGAGACCCAGTACTTC. Looking up the rest from reference TRBV29-1 and TRBJ2-5 gives the full variable domain: SAVISQKPSRDICQRGTSLTIQCQVDSQVTMMFWYRQQPGQSLTLIATANQGSEATYESGFVIDKFPISRPNLTFSTLTVSNMSPEDSSIYLCSVGKGAGGETQYFGPGTRLLVL.

V usage is TRBV30 and J usage is TRBJ1-2; TRBD1 matches at 11 bases. The V and J ends lost 1 base and 4 bases, in that order; junction bases with no gene match: 2. From germline, CDR1 is GTSNPN and CDR2 SVGIG (reference sequence). The length of the CDR3 is 14 residues. CDR3 coding DNA: TGTGCCTGGAGTGGCGGACAGGGGGCCTATGGCTACACCTTC. Translating it yields CAWSGGQGAYGYTF.

As concerns this clone: This sample also contains other DNA sequences that code for the same CDR3. The rearrangement uses TRBV5-1 and TRBJ1-5; a weak D match, TRBD1 (5 bases). Germline V gene sequence: CDR1 SGHRS, CDR2 YFSETQ. V was cut by 0 bases and J by 0 bases, with 7 bases left in between. The CDR3 runs 15 residues. DNA of the CDR3: TGCGCCAGCAGCTTGGGGGGGGATAGCAATCAGCCCCAGCATTTT. As protein: CASSLGGDSNQPQHF.

The chain employs TRBV29-1 and TRBJ2-7, with TRBD2 as a possible D gene (5 bases). CDR1 and CDR2 from the germline V gene are SQVTM and ANQGSEA. Trimming removed 5 bases from V and 7 bases from J, with 12 bases in between. CDR3 length: 11 amino acids. The CDR3 spells CSVLRGREQYF. The CDR3 coding sequence is TGCAGCGTTTTGAGAGGGCGGGAGCAGTACTTC.

This clone was seen more than once but under ten times. This chain links TRBV25-1 with TRBJ2-1; D not certain. V was trimmed by 4 bases and J by 8 bases, leaving 6 bases between them. The CDR3 consists of 11 residues. The V gene's germline CDR1 is MGHDK and CDR2 SYGVNS. Written as DNA, the CDR3 is TGTGCCAGCAGTGCCCTATATGAGCAGTTCTTC. It translates to CASSALYEQFF.

This chain uses TRBV28 with TRBJ2-5; no firm D call. Trimming cost V 3 bases and J 4 bases, with 12 bases left between them. The germline V gene has CDR1 MDHEN and CDR2 SYDVKM. The CDR3 is 14 residues long. The CDR3 loop reads CASSLSQARETQYF. The CDR3 nucleotides are TGTGCCAGCAGTTTGTCCCAGGCGAGAGAGACCCAGTACTTC.

The table lists this clone with a few counts. The J gene is TRBJ1-4, the V gene TRBV7-9; 8 nucleotides agree with TRBD1. This CDR3 has 13 residues. Germline V lookup: CDR1 SEHNR, CDR2 FQNEAQ (reference sequence). The V and J ends lost 7 bases and 7 bases, in that order; junction bases with no gene match: 5. The CDR3 DNA follows: TGTGCCAGCAACGGACAGGGTAGTGAAAAACTGTTTTTT. Its translation is CASNGQGSEKLFF.

V is TRBV4-1 and J is TRBJ1-5; D is undetermined. Germline V gene sequence: CDR1 MGHRA, CDR2 YSYEKL. V was cut by 4 bases and J by 8 bases, with 15 bases left in between. The CDR3 consists of 14 residues. The CDR3 DNA reads TGCGCCAGCAGCCCCATCCCTCCAGTGGAGCCCCAGCATTTT. The encoded protein is CASSPIPPVEPQHF.